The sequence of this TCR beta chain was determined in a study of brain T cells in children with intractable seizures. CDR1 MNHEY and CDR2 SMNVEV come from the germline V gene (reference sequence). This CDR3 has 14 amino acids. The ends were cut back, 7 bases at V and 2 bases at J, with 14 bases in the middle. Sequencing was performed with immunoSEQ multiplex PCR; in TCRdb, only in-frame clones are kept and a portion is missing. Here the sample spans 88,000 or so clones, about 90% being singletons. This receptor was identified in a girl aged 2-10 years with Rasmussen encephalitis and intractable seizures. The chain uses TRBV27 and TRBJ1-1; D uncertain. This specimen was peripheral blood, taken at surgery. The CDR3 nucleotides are TGTGCCAGCAAGCATCAGGCCCAAAACACTGAAGCTTTCTTT. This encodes CASKHQAQNTEAFF.